In its sample, the clone carrying this T cell receptor beta chain was seen a few times. The data belong to a study of somatic mutations in cytotoxic T cells in rheumatoid arthritis. The data were produced by immunoSEQ multiplex PCR, yet TCRdb's version contains in-frame clones alone and is incomplete. Of fewer than 8,500 clones in the sample, about 74% were seen once. Material for sequencing was CD8+ T cells sorted from blood. The source is an adult with rheumatoid arthritis.

DNA of the CDR3: TGTGCCAGCAGTGAAGGGGGCGGGGGCCAAGAGACCCAGTACTTC. It yields the protein CASSEGGGGQETQYF. This rearrangement joins TRBV25-1 to TRBJ2-5; a weak D match, TRBD2 (7 bases). Germline assignment: CDR1 MGHDK and CDR2 SYGVNS. This CDR3 region has 15 residues. Trimming removed 2 bases at V and 1 base at J, with 11 bases between. The whole variable domain, filled in from reference TRBV25-1 and TRBJ2-5, reads EADIYQTPRYLVIGTGKKITLECSQTMGHDKMYWYQQDPGMELHLIHYSYGVNSTEKGDLSSESTVSRIRTEHFPLTLESARPSHTSQYLCASSEGGGGQETQYFGPGTRLLVL.